This passage covers 18 T cell receptor beta chains from one sample sequenced in a study of cytomegalovirus exposure and HLA in healthy donors. A multiplex PCR was run with 60 Vbeta primers and 13 Jbeta primers. Generated by immunoSEQ multiplex PCR, the TCRdb table keeps only in-frame clones and is missing some. This table holds some 110,000 clones, over 70% found once. Sequenced: PBMCs. These receptors all stem from a female donor in good health and CMV-seronegative.

V usage is TRBV20-1 and J usage is TRBJ2-1; 7 bases match TRBD2. The CDR3 spans 10 residues. Germline V gene sequence: CDR1 DFQATT, CDR2 SNEGSKA (reference sequence). CDR3 loop: CTPGGNEQFF. CDR3 bases: TGCACCCCGGGAGGAAATGAGCAGTTCTTC.

This clone was seen just once. The chain has TRBV9 and TRBJ2-1, with D perhaps matching TRBD2 (6 bases). This CDR3 is built from 16 residues. CDR1 and CDR2 (germline): SGDLS, YYNGEE. With 3 bases removed from V and 8 bases from J, the gap between germline ends came to 21 bases. CDR3 coding DNA: TGTGCCAGCAGCGCCGACGTTGCGGGACCCCTCCATGAGCAGTTCTTC. This codes for CASSADVAGPLHEQFF. The full variable domain, completed using reference TRBV9 and TRBJ2-1, is DSGVTQTPKHLITATGQRVTLRCSPRSGDLSVYWYQQSLDQGLQFLIQYYNGEERAKGNILERFSAQQFPDLHSELNLSSLELGDSALYFCASSADVAGPLHEQFFGPGTRLTVL.

V and J are TRBV7-6 and TRBJ1-5; 8 bases are shared with TRBD1. CDR3 length: 14 amino acids. CDR1 is SGHVS, CDR2 FNYEAQ, per germline. V trimming: 5 bases; J trimming: 8 bases; junction bases outside the gene matches: 8. CDR3 residues: CASSATGTGEPQHF. CDR3 DNA sequence: TGTGCCAGCAGCGCAACCGGGACAGGTGAGCCCCAGCATTTT.

The gene calls are TRBV7-9 and TRBJ2-3; TRBD1 agrees at 9 bases. The V and J ends lost 7 bases and 3 bases, in that order; junction bases with no gene match: 11. This CDR3 is 16 amino acids long. CDR1 is SEHNR, CDR2 FQNEAQ, per germline (reference sequence). DNA of the CDR3: TGTGCCAGCACCCTCCGGGACAGGGAGGGTACAGATACGCAGTATTTT. Protein sequence: CASTLRDREGTDTQYF.

The V gene is TRBV30, the J gene TRBJ2-7, with a possible D match to TRBD2 (6 bases). Germline CDR1 and CDR2: GTSNPN and SVGIG (reference sequence). This CDR3 is built from 12 residues. The V gene lost 4 bases and the J gene lost 2 bases, with 9 bases spanning the gap. In nucleotides, the CDR3 is TGTGCCTGGACTAGCGAGACCTACGAGCAGTACTTC. It specifies CAWTSETYEQYF. The full variable domain, with the rest looked up from reference TRBV30 and TRBJ2-7, is SQTIHQWPATLVQPVGSPLSLECTVEGTSNPNLYWYRQAAGRGLQLLFYSVGIGQISSEVPQNLSASRPQDRQFILSSKKLLLSDSGFYLCAWTSETYEQYFGPGTRLTVT.

The sample holds a few counts of this clone. This chain joins TRBV28 and TRBJ2-1; perhaps TRBD2 as D (6 bases). Germline lookup yields CDR1 MDHEN and CDR2 SYDVKM. The CDR3 has 18 amino acids. V shed 2 bases and J shed 8 bases, with 25 bases lying between them. CDR3 coding DNA: TGTGCCAGCAGTTTAAGGTCGGTAGGAGCGGGCCTAAGTGATGAGCAGTTCTTC. It codes for CASSLRSVGAGLSDEQFF. The whole variable domain, filled in from reference TRBV28 and TRBJ2-1, reads DVKVTQSSRYLVKRTGEKVFLECVQDMDHENMFWYRQDPGLGLRLIYFSYDVKMKEKGDIPEGYSVSREKKERFSLILESASTNQTSMYLCASSLRSVGAGLSDEQFFGPGTRLTVL.

J is TRBJ2-1 and V is TRBV5-1, with TRBD2 matching over 8 bases. V trimming: 0 bases; J trimming: 8 bases; junction bases outside the gene matches: 10. The V gene's germline CDR1 is SGHRS and CDR2 YFSETQ. This CDR3 has 16 amino acids. Here the CDR3 reads CASSLAGGDPAYEQFF. DNA for the CDR3: TGCGCCAGCAGCTTGGCGGGGGGGGACCCTGCATATGAGCAGTTCTTC.

This clone was recorded a few times. The chain carries TRBV30 and TRBJ2-1; possibly TRBD2 for D (6 bases). Germline V gives CDR1 GTSNPN, CDR2 SVGIG (reference sequence). The length of the CDR3 is 11 residues. CDR3 nucleotides: TGTGCATCGGAGGGATACAATGAGCAGTTCTTC. This translates into CASEGYNEQFF. The whole variable domain, remainder taken from reference TRBV30 and TRBJ2-1, is SQTIHQWPATLVQPVGSPLSLECTVEGTSNPNLYWYRQAAGRGLQLLFYSVGIGQISSEVPQNLSASRPQDRQFILSSKKLLLSDSGFYLCASEGYNEQFFGPGTRLTVL.

This chain uses TRBV4-2 with TRBJ1-5; the match to TRBD1 covers 7 bases. V shed 0 bases, J shed 6 bases, and the junction held 8 bases outside the gene matches. This CDR3 is built from 16 residues. Germline loops: CDR1 LGHNA, CDR2 YNFKEQ. CDR3 nucleotide sequence: TGTGCCAGCAGCCAAGATTGGGACAGAGTTTCTCAGCCCCAGCATTTT. Its protein is CASSQDWDRVSQPQHF.

This clone turned up a few times. The chain joins TRBV4-2 to TRBJ2-1; 15 nucleotides match TRBD2. With 1 base clipped from V and 3 bases from J, the junction kept 1 base outside the gene matches. Germline loops: CDR1 LGHNA, CDR2 YNFKEQ. The CDR3 consists of 17 residues. CDR3 coding DNA: TGTGCCAGCAGCCAAGGGGGACTAGCGGGAGGCTACAATGAGCAGTTCTTC. Protein product: CASSQGGLAGGYNEQFF.

This chain connects TRBV27 to TRBJ2-7, with 13 bases matching TRBD2. This CDR3 has 18 amino acids. V was clipped by 5 bases and J by 4 bases; unmatched bases: 14. Germline-derived CDR1 and CDR2 are MNHEY and SMNVEV (reference sequence). CDR3 sequence: CASSPRLAGGFSAYEQYF. As DNA, the CDR3 is TGTGCCAGCAGTCCCCGACTAGCGGGAGGTTTCTCAGCTTACGAGCAGTACTTC.

This clone has just one count. In DNA, the CDR3 is TGTGCCAGCAGCTTGTTCACCACGACAGGGTGGAACACTGAAGCTTTCTTT. Translated, it gives CASSLFTTTGWNTEAFF. The chain employs TRBV5-8 and TRBJ1-1; 7 nucleotides agree with TRBD1. Germline V CDR1 and CDR2: SGHTS, YDEGEE. The CDR3 extends over 17 amino acids. The V and J ends lost 1 base and 1 base, in that order; junction bases with no gene match: 10.

The chain joins TRBV19 to TRBJ2-7; 7 positions match TRBD2. Germline V gene sequence: CDR1 LNHDA, CDR2 SQIVND (reference sequence). The V gene end was trimmed by 11 bases and the J gene end by 3 bases; junction bases not matched to a gene: 13. This CDR3 spans 14 amino acids. The CDR3 loop reads CAGLGDGGVYEQYF. The CDR3 DNA follows: TGTGCCGGCCTAGGAGATGGGGGGGTCTACGAGCAGTACTTC. The entire variable domain, with the rest obtained from reference TRBV19 and TRBJ2-7, is as follows: DGGITQSPKYLFRKEGQNVTLSCEQNLNHDAMYWYRQDPGQGLRLIYYSQIVNDFQKGDIAEGYSVSREKKESFPLTVTSAQKNPTAFYLCAGLGDGGVYEQYFGPGTRLTVT.

This rearrangement joins TRBV27 to TRBJ2-2; 11 bases map to TRBD1. This CDR3 has 15 residues. Germline values: CDR1 MNHEY, CDR2 SMNVEV (reference sequence). Trimming cost V 8 bases and J 3 bases; bases outside gene matches: 5. CDR3 amino acids: CASSRDRGDTGELFF. The CDR3 DNA follows: TGTGCCAGCTCTCGGGACAGGGGGGACACCGGGGAGCTGTTTTTT.

The chain employs TRBV29-1 and TRBJ2-1; D perhaps matches TRBD2 (6 bases). The germline V and J ends were trimmed by 7 bases and 8 bases, with 24 bases remaining between them. Looked up from germline, CDR1 is SQVTM and CDR2 is ANQGSEA. The CDR3 contains 15 residues. The CDR3 is CSGRGGVDAPHEQFF. The CDR3 coding sequence is TGCAGCGGAAGGGGAGGAGTAGATGCCCCACATGAGCAGTTCTTC.

In nucleotides, the CDR3 is TGTGCCAGCACTCCCGGGAGCACAGATACGCAGTATTTT. It codes for CASTPGSTDTQYF. V usage is TRBV6-6 and J usage is TRBJ2-3; D remains ambiguous. Trimming stripped 7 bases from V and 0 bases from J, with 8 bases between. The CDR3 is 13 amino acids. Germline V lookup: CDR1 MNHNY, CDR2 SVGAGI (reference sequence).

About this clone: This sample includes further DNA sequences coding for the same CDR3. The chain has TRBV29-1 and TRBJ2-3, with 9 positions matching TRBD2. Germline V lookup: CDR1 SQVTM, CDR2 ANQGSEA. The V segment lost 5 bases and the J segment 5 bases; nucleotides outside the gene matches: 5. CDR3 size: 13 residues. CDR3 amino acids: CSVRAGGEDTQYF. The CDR3, as DNA: TGCAGCGTTCGAGCGGGAGGTGAAGATACGCAGTATTTT.

This chain joins TRBV29-1 and TRBJ1-6, with 10 nucleotides matching TRBD1. V lost 6 bases and J lost 7; bases outside the gene matches: 3. The germline CDR1 and CDR2 sequences are SQVTM and ANQGSEA. The length of the CDR3 is 13 residues. The chain's CDR3 is CSVGTGDNSPLHF. In nucleotides, the CDR3 is TGCAGCGTCGGGACAGGGGACAATTCACCCCTCCACTTT.